This T cell receptor (beta chain) was retrieved from a study of cytomegalovirus exposure and HLA in healthy donors. About the study: Approximately 170 million T cells yielded some 120 million unique TCR beta sequences in earlier analysis. General study findings and limits: Immune exposure data for these donors was limited to CMV serostatus. An analysis done earlier found most TCR beta V segments productive about 90% or about 30% of the time. The study listed some 160 cytomegalovirus-associated TCR beta chains.

Primers: 60 Vbeta forward and 13 Jbeta reverse. The method was immunoSEQ multiplex PCR; TCRdb's version includes in-frame clones alone and lacks a portion of them. The sample lists some 87,000 clones; around 76% were seen once. This clone came up a few times. Its specificity is not known. The germline CDR1 and CDR2 sequences are MNHEY and SVGAGI. V was shortened by 0 bases and J by 6 bases, with 10 bases between the two germline ends. The CDR3 is 14 residues long. This clonotype originated in a man younger than 35 in good health and CMV-seropositive. The sample consisted of PBMCs. The J gene is TRBJ2-3, the V gene TRBV6-5, with TRBD2 as a possible D gene (6 bases). CDR3 region: CASSYSLLADTQYF. In DNA form, the CDR3 reads TGTGCCAGCAGTTACTCATTACTAGCTGATACGCAGTATTTT.